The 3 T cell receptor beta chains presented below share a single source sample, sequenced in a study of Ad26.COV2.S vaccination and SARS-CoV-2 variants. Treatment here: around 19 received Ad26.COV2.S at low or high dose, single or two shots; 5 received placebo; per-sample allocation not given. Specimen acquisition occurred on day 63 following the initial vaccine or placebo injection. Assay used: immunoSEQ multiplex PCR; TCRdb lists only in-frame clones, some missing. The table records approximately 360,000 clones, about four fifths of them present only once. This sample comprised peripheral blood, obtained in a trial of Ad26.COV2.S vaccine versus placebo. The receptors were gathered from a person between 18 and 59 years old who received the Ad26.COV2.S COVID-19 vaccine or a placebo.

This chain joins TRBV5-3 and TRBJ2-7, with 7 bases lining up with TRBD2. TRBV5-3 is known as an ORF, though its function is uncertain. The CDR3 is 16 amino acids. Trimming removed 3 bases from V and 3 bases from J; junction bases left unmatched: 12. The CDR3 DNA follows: TGTGCCAGAAGCTCCTTCCGCCTAGCGGAGGGCTACGAGCAGTACTTC. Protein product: CARSSFRLAEGYEQYF.

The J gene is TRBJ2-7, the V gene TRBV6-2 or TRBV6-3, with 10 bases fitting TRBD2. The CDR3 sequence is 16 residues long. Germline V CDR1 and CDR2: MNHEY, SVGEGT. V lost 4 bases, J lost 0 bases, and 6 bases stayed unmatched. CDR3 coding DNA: TGTGCCAGCAGTTTCGCTAGCGGGGGCGTCTCCTACGAGCAGTACTTC. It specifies CASSFASGGVSYEQYF.

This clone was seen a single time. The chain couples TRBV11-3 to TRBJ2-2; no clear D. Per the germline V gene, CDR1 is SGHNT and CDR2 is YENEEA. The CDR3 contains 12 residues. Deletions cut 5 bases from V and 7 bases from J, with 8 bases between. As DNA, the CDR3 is TGTGCCAGCAGCCCCTGGAACGGGGAGCTGTTTTTT. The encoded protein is CASSPWNGELFF.